This T cell receptor beta chain is drawn from a study of OX40 agonist ivuxolimab in advanced cancers. Overall study: Mean age 60 years, range about 20 to 79; 82.7% male. Prior anti-PD-1, anti-PD-L1 or anti-CTLA-4 therapy was allowed; 35% to 40% had some.

This CDR3 spans 14 amino acids. J lost 7 bases, V lost 0 bases, and 6 bases had no gene match. Germline CDR1 is SGHRS and CDR2 is YFSETQ. The protocol was immunoSEQ multiplex PCR, while the TCRdb copy is restricted to in-frame clones and leaves out a portion. The table shows about 70,000 clones, with more than 70% occurring only once. Sample: CD4+ or CD8+ T cells sorted from blood, taken in a trial of the OX40 agonist ivuxolimab. The TCR comes from an adult with an advanced solid tumor such as melanoma, head and neck, liver or kidney cancer. This chain links TRBV5-1 with TRBJ2-7; 8 bases agree with TRBD1. CDR3 nucleotide sequence: TGCGCCAGCAGCTTGGACAGGGGGTCGTCTGAGCAGTACTTC. Translation: CASSLDRGSSEQYF.